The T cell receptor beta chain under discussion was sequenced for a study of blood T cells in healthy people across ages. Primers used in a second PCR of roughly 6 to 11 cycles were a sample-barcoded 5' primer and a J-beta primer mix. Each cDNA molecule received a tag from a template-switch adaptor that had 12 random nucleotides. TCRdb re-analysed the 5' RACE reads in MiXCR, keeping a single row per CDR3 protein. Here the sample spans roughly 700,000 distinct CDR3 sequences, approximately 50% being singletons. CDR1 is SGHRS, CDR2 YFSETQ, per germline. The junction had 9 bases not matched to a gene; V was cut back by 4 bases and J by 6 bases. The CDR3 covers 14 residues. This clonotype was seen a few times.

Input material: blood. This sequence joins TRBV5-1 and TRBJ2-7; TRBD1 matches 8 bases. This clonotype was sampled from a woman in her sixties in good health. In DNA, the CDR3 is TGCGCCAGCAGCGTCGACAGGGGAAGATCCGAGCAGTACTTC. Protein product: CASSVDRGRSEQYF.